This entry lists 20 T cell receptor beta chains sequenced from one sample in a study of cytomegalovirus exposure and HLA in healthy donors. A multiplex PCR was run with 60 Vbeta primers and 13 Jbeta primers. Assay used: immunoSEQ multiplex PCR; TCRdb lists only in-frame clones, some missing. The sample includes roughly 130,000 clones, under 85% of them seen just once. Sequenced material: PBMCs. The receptors were sampled from a woman aged 50 to 60 in good health and CMV-seropositive.

The table lists this clone with a few counts. The chain is built from TRBV7-2 and TRBJ2-1, with 8 bases aligning to TRBD1. CDR3 length: 15 amino acids. CDR1 and CDR2 (germline): SGHTA, FQGNSA. V dropped 3 bases and J dropped 0; count of bases not matched to a gene: 1. CDR3 DNA sequence: TGTGCCAGCAGCTTGGGACAGGCCTCCTACAATGAGCAGTTCTTC. It yields the protein CASSLGQASYNEQFF.

Details on this clone: A read error may produce the germline difference seen at one junction end. V and J are TRBV7-7 and TRBJ2-5; D is tentatively TRBD1 or TRBD2 (6 bases each). Germline CDR1 and CDR2: SSHAT and FNYEAQ (reference sequence). This CDR3 is built from 14 residues. This chain's CDR3 is CASSLGGRGETQYF. The CDR3 coding sequence is TGTGCTAGCAGCTTAGGGGGGCGCGGAGAGACCCAGTACTTC. Full variable domain (rest looked up from reference TRBV7-7 and TRBJ2-5): GAGVSQSPRYKVTKRGQDVTLRCDPISSHATLYWYQQALGQGPEFLTYFNYEAQPDKSGLPSDRFSAERPEGSISTLTIQRTEQRDSAMYRCASSLGGRGETQYFGPGTRLLVL.

The chain employs TRBV2 and TRBJ1-2, with 9 nucleotides matching TRBD1. CDR1 is SNHLY and CDR2 is FYNNEI in the germline V gene. V was clipped by 6 bases and J by 8 bases; unmatched bases: 10. This CDR3 comprises 14 residues. In nucleotides, the CDR3 is TGTGCCAGCAGACTACTACAGGGGGCGTTCGGCTACACCTTC. Protein: CASRLLQGAFGYTF. The full variable domain, rest sourced from reference TRBV2 and TRBJ1-2, is EPEVTQTPSHQVTQMGQEVILRCVPISNHLYFYWYRQILGQKVEFLVSFYNNEISEKSEIFDDQFSVERPDGSNFTLKIRSTKLEDSAMYFCASRLLQGAFGYTFGSGTRLTVV.

This chain connects TRBV7-6 to TRBJ2-7, with TRBD1 identical over 8 bases. Germline values: CDR1 SGHVS, CDR2 FNYEAQ. With V trimmed by 5 bases and J by 3 bases, 3 bases remained unmatched. CDR3 length: 13 residues. The CDR3 loop is CASSQDRGYEQYF. CDR3 coding DNA: TGTGCCAGCAGCCAAGACAGGGGCTACGAGCAGTACTTC.

The rearrangement joins TRBV6-1 to TRBJ1-2; TRBD1 is a possible D gene (5 bases). Trimming shortened V by 2 bases and J by 7 bases, and 14 bases separated the two germline ends. CDR1 MNHNS and CDR2 SASEGT come from the germline V gene. The CDR3 extends over 14 amino acids. CDR3 residues: CASSEIITGGGYTF. CDR3 nucleotide sequence: TGTGCCAGCAGTGAAATTATTACAGGTGGTGGCTACACCTTC.

The V and J genes are TRBV10-3 and TRBJ2-5, with 8 bases that match TRBD2. CDR1 and CDR2 (germline): ENHRY, SYGVKD. V was pared by 4 bases and J by 2 bases, with 3 bases of the junction left unmatched. This CDR3 contains 14 residues. The CDR3 region has the DNA TGTGCCATCAGTGGGCGGGGGGCGCAAGAGACCCAGTACTTC. This gives the protein CAISGRGAQETQYF.

The rearrangement links TRBV18 to TRBJ2-1, with TRBD1 matching 10 bases. This CDR3 is 16 amino acids long. Germline CDR1 KGHSH, CDR2 LQKENI. With V trimmed by 2 bases and J by 15 bases, 16 bases remained unmatched. In nucleotides, the CDR3 is TGTGCCAGCTCACCATTTGAGGACAGGGGGTTCGGAGGTGCGTTCTTC. Its protein product is CASSPFEDRGFGGAFF.

This chain links TRBV7-8 with TRBJ2-7; 8 nucleotides match TRBD2. CDR1 SGHVS and CDR2 FQNEAQ come from the germline V gene. V shed 5 bases and J 3 bases; nucleotides not matched to a gene: 12. The CDR3 is 16 residues long. CDR3: CASSPRSGGLLYEQYF. The CDR3 nucleotides are TGTGCCAGCAGCCCCCGCAGCGGGGGCCTTCTCTACGAGCAGTACTTC. Combining the CDR3 with reference TRBV7-8 and TRBJ2-7 gives the whole variable domain GAGVSQSPRYKVAKRGQDVALRCDPISGHVSLFWYQQALGQGPEFLTYFQNEAQLDKSGLPSDRFFAERPEGSVSTLKIQRTQQEDSAVYLCASSPRSGGLLYEQYFGPGTRLTVT.

The chain has TRBV29-1 and TRBJ2-7; 7 positions match TRBD1. This CDR3 comprises 13 residues. CDR1 and CDR2 (germline): SQVTM, ANQGSEA. Trimming took 7 bases from V and 7 from J; bases not matched to a gene: 13. The CDR3 region is CSARQGTATEQYF. The CDR3 nucleotides read TGCAGCGCAAGACAGGGAACCGCTACTGAGCAGTACTTC.

In this sample, this clone turned up a few times. The chain combines TRBV11-2 with TRBJ2-5; no clear D. Germline V lookup: CDR1 SGHAT, CDR2 FQNNGV. The ends were cut back, 2 bases at V and 2 bases at J, with 6 bases in the middle. CDR3 length: 13 amino acids. In nucleotides, the CDR3 is TGTGCCAGCAGCTTATACAGACAAGAGACCCAGTACTTC. Amino acids: CASSLYRQETQYF.

This rearrangement joins TRBV9 to TRBJ1-2, with 7 positions matching TRBD1. Germline V gene data show CDR1 as SGDLS and CDR2 as YYNGEE. The CDR3 is 13 residues long. Trimming cost V 4 bases and J 8 bases; bases outside gene matches: 8. This CDR3 reads CASSPWQGGGYTF. In nucleotides, the CDR3 is TGTGCCAGCAGCCCATGGCAGGGGGGAGGCTACACCTTC.

This clone has more than one count but fewer than ten. CDR3 sequence: CASSLEAGNEQYF. The CDR3 nucleotides are TGTGCCAGCAGCTTAGAGGCAGGGAACGAGCAGTACTTC. The chain joins TRBV7-9 to TRBJ2-7; possible D gene TRBD1, 5 bases. The V gene lost 1 base and the J gene lost 5 bases, with 9 bases spanning the gap. The CDR3 runs 13 residues. From germline, CDR1 is SEHNR and CDR2 FQNEAQ (reference sequence).

The chain is built from TRBV7-9 and TRBJ1-2, with 7 bases identical to TRBD1. V shed 3 bases and J 8 bases; nucleotides not matched to a gene: 6. There are 13 residues in the CDR3. The germline CDR1 and CDR2 sequences are SEHNR and FQNEAQ (reference sequence). The CDR3 nucleotides are TGTGCCAGCAGCTTTGAACAGGGGAGCGGCTACACCTTC. Encoded protein: CASSFEQGSGYTF.

The chain carries TRBV6-5 and TRBJ2-5; 9 bases are a match to TRBD2. The CDR3 is 15 amino acids. Germline V CDR1 and CDR2: MNHEY, SVGAGI. Losses at the gene ends were 4 bases for V and 4 bases for J; bases not matched to a gene: 7. The CDR3 loop reads CASSSGGLAGETQYF. Here the CDR3 DNA reads TGTGCCAGCAGTTCGGGGGGACTAGCTGGAGAGACCCAGTACTTC.

This rearrangement joins TRBV30 to TRBJ2-3; TRBD2 matches 7 bases. Germline V gene sequence: CDR1 GTSNPN, CDR2 SVGIG (reference sequence). The CDR3 totals 16 residues. The trim removed 3 bases at V and 5 bases at J, leaving 14 bases unmatched. The CDR3 region has the DNA TGTGCCTGGAGCGCAGGGAACGGGGGGTTCAGAGATACGCAGTATTTT. It codes for CAWSAGNGGFRDTQYF. Based on the CDR3 plus reference TRBV30 and TRBJ2-3, the full variable domain is SQTIHQWPATLVQPVGSPLSLECTVEGTSNPNLYWYRQAAGRGLQLLFYSVGIGQISSEVPQNLSASRPQDRQFILSSKKLLLSDSGFYLCAWSAGNGGFRDTQYFGPGTRLTVL.

By share of the sample, this clone is medium-sized. The chain has TRBV12-5 and TRBJ1-5, with D unclear. The CDR3 covers 13 residues. Trimming left V 6 bases short and J 6 bases short, with 12 bases between. Per the germline V gene, CDR1 is LGHNT and CDR2 is FRNRAP. Written as DNA, the CDR3 is TGTGCTAGTGGACAGTACATTACTCAGCCCCAGCATTTT. This sequence encodes CASGQYITQPQHF.

The V and J genes are TRBV11-2 and TRBJ2-5, with TRBD2 matching 12 bases. Trimming cost V 1 base and J 7 bases; bases outside gene matches: 10. Germline loops: CDR1 SGHAT, CDR2 FQNNGV. CDR3 size: 17 residues. The CDR3 region has the DNA TGTGCCAGCAGCTTAGCCGGGACTAGCGGGTTAATAGGGACCCAGTACTTC. This encodes CASSLAGTSGLIGTQYF.

With regard to this clone: One junction end disagrees with the germline gene, perhaps due to a read error. The chain links TRBV7-7 to TRBJ2-3; 10 nucleotides align to TRBD2. This CDR3 has 13 residues. Germline V gene sequence: CDR1 SSHAT, CDR2 FNYEAQ (reference sequence). CDR3 sequence reads: CASSLTSGDTQYF. The CDR3 DNA sequence: TGTGCTAGCAGCTTGACTAGCGGGGATACGCAGTATTTT.

This clone came up once. V gene TRBV5-8 combines with J gene TRBJ2-7, with 7 bases lining up with TRBD1. The germline V gene encodes CDR1 SGHTS and CDR2 YDEGEE. This CDR3 comprises 14 residues. The V gene end was trimmed by 4 bases and the J gene end by 1 base; junction bases not matched to a gene: 5. The chain's CDR3 is CASSRTGSSYEQYF. The CDR3 DNA reads as TGTGCCAGCAGCCGGACAGGTTCTTCCTACGAGCAGTACTTC. The variable domain in full, with the rest retrieved from reference TRBV5-8 and TRBJ2-7, is EAGVTQSPTHLIKTRGQQATLRCSPISGHTSVYWYQQALGLGLQFLLWYDEGEERNRGNFPPRFSGRQFPNYSSELNVNALELEDSALYLCASSRTGSSYEQYFGPGTRLTVT.

The V and J genes are TRBV4-1 and TRBJ2-7, with D maybe TRBD2 (7 bases). The CDR3 length is 13 residues. Trimming removed 6 bases at V and 2 bases at J, with 11 bases between. Germline assignment: CDR1 MGHRA and CDR2 YSYEKL. In nucleotides, the CDR3 is TGCGCCAGCAGAGGGGGGGGCCCCTACGAGCAGTACTTC. As protein: CASRGGGPYEQYF.